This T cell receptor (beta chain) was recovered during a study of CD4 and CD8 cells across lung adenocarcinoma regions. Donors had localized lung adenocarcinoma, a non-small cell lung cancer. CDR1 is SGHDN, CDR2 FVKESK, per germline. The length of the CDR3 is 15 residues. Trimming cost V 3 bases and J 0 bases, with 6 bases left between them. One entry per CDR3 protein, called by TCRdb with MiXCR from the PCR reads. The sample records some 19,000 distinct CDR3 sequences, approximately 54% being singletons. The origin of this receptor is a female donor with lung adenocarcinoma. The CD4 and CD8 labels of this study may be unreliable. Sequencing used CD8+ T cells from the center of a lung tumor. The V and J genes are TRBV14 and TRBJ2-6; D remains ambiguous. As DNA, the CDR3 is TGTGCCAGCAGCCATGGCAGCTCTGGGGCCAACGTCCTGACTTTC. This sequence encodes CASSHGSSGANVLTF. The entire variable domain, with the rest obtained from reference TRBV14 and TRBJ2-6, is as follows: EAGVTQFPSHSVIEKGQTVTLRCDPISGHDNLYWYRRVMGKEIKFLLHFVKESKQDESGMPNNRFLAERTGGTYSTLKVQPAELEDSGVYFCASSHGSSGANVLTFGAGSRLTVL.